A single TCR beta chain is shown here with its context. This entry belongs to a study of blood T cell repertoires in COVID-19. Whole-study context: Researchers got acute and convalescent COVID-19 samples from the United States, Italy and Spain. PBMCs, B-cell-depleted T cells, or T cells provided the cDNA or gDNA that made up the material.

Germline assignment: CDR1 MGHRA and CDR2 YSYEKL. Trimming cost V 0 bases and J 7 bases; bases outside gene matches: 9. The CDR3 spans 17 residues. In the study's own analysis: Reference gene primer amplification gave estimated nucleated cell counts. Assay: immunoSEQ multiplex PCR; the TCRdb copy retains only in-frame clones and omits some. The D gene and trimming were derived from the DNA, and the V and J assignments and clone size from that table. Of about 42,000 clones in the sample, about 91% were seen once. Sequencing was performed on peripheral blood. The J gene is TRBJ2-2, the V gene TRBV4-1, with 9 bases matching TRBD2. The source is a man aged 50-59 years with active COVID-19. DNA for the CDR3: TGCGCCAGCAGCCAAGATCGGATAGCGGGAGTGGACGGGGAGCTGTTTTTT. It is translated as CASSQDRIAGVDGELFF.